This T cell receptor beta chain is drawn from a study of Ad26.COV2.S vaccination and SARS-CoV-2 variants. TCRdb's copy holds only in-frame clones and misses some; the assay was immunoSEQ multiplex PCR. The sample contains around 320,000 clones, around 90% of which appear only once. Specified treatment: over 15 received Ad26.COV2.S at low or high dose, single or two shots; 5 received placebo; per-sample allocation not given. All samples were drawn on day 63, counting from the first vaccine or placebo injection. As its vector, the vaccine had Ad26, which expressed Wuhan-strain SARS-CoV-2 spike. CDR3 length: 15 residues. Germline assignment: CDR1 SGHVS and CDR2 FQNEAQ. V dropped 1 base and J dropped 4 bases, with 13 bases sitting between them.

The chain links TRBV7-8 to TRBJ1-1, with TRBD1 as a possible D gene (6 bases). The sample here was peripheral blood, taken in a trial of Ad26.COV2.S vaccine versus placebo. The source is a person aged 18-65 years who received the Ad26.COV2.S COVID-19 vaccine or a placebo. The CDR3 coding sequence is TGTGCCAGCAGCTTAGTGGACAGCTCGGTCACTGAAGCTTTCTTT. Translating gives CASSLVDSSVTEAFF.